The clone carrying this TCR beta chain was seen only a few times. Its antigen is currently unknown. cDNA prepared by RNA extraction and subsequent reverse transcription served as the template for sequencing. Here immunoSEQ multiplex PCR was the method, and the copy in TCRdb shows in-frame clones only, minus some. The sample carries under 150,000 clones, roughly four fifths recorded once. The data belong to a study of CD8+ T cells in alopecia areata. With 0 bases clipped from V and 5 bases from J, the junction kept 6 bases outside the gene matches. Germline CDR1 is SGHTA and CDR2 is FQGNSA. The CDR3 spans 16 residues. Findings and caveats of the study: Persistence during tofacitinib was seen for many expanded lesional clones in scalp and blood.

Treatment specified: oral pan-JAK inhibitor, 5-10 mg twice daily. This clonotype was obtained from a human donor with alopecia areata. J is TRBJ2-3 and V is TRBV7-2; TRBD2 agrees at 9 bases. Sequencing used CD8+ T cells sorted from blood, obtained at week 4, from a patient treated with tofacitinib. CDR3 bases: TGTGCCAGCAGCTTAGCTACAGCGGGGGGAGGAGATACGCAGTATTTT. Encoded protein: CASSLATAGGGDTQYF.